The rows below give T cell receptor beta chains drawn from one sample of a study of blood T cell repertoires in COVID-19. Only in-frame clones appear in the TCRdb table, and some are missing; sequencing was by immunoSEQ multiplex PCR. The table has 200,000 to 250,000 clones, nearly 90% seen once. Sample: PBMCs or T cells enriched from blood (not recorded which). Source of these receptors: a young man who had been exposed to COVID-19. Each CDR3 is given with its conserved first and last residue. A D gene is named only where the DNA matches it firmly. Not every row has a clone size; where given, it reads once, few, many or a size class.

abundance: NA; d_gene: NA; j_gene: TRBJ2-7; v_gene: TRBV7-2; CDR3aa: CASSPGNYEQYF; CDR3nt: TGTGCCAGCAGCCCGGGGAACTACGAGCAGTACTTC
abundance: once; d_gene: NA; j_gene: TRBJ2-5; v_gene: TRBV15; CDR3aa: CATSPDPGTPQYF; CDR3nt: TGTGCCACCAGCCCCGACCCCGGGACTCCCCAGTACTTC
abundance: NA; d_gene: NA; j_gene: TRBJ1-1; v_gene: TRBV30; CDR3aa: CAWSDRGGAFF; CDR3nt: TGTGCCTGGAGTGACCGGGGGGGGGCTTTCTTT
abundance: once; d_gene: NA; j_gene: TRBJ2-1; v_gene: TRBV4-2; CDR3aa: CASSQEGVYNEQFF; CDR3nt: TGTGCCAGCAGCCAAGAAGGGGTATACAATGAGCAGTTCTTC
abundance: NA; d_gene: TRBD1; j_gene: TRBJ1-1; v_gene: TRBV5-1; CDR3aa: CASSLPTGENTEAFF; CDR3nt: TGCGCCAGCAGCTTGCCGACAGGGGAGAACACTGAAGCTTTCTTT
abundance: once; d_gene: NA; j_gene: TRBJ2-1; v_gene: TRBV6-5; CDR3aa: CASSSADRTYNEQFF; CDR3nt: TGTGCCAGCAGTTCTGCTGACAGGACCTACAATGAGCAGTTCTTC
abundance: NA; d_gene: NA; j_gene: TRBJ2-7; v_gene: TRBV30; CDR3aa: CAWSVSRHEQYF; CDR3nt: TGTGCCTGGAGTGTAAGCAGGCATGAGCAGTACTTC
abundance: once; d_gene: TRBD1; j_gene: TRBJ2-7; v_gene: TRBV11-1; CDR3aa: CASAPTGDSSYEQYF; CDR3nt: TGTGCCAGCGCACCGACAGGGGATAGTTCCTACGAGCAGTACTTC
abundance: NA; d_gene: NA; j_gene: TRBJ1-1; v_gene: TRBV11-2; CDR3aa: CASSLGGLIAGAFF; CDR3nt: TGTGCCAGCAGCTTAGGGGGCCTGATTGCTGGGGCTTTCTTT
abundance: NA; d_gene: TRBD1; j_gene: TRBJ2-7; v_gene: TRBV6-5; CDR3aa: CASNTDRGESYEQYF; CDR3nt: TGTGCCAGCAATACAGACAGGGGGGAATCCTACGAGCAGTACTTC
abundance: once; d_gene: NA; j_gene: TRBJ2-5; v_gene: TRBV20-1; CDR3aa: CSAALGETQYF; CDR3nt: TGCAGTGCTGCCCTCGGAGAGACCCAGTACTTC
abundance: NA; d_gene: NA; j_gene: TRBJ1-6; v_gene: TRBV5-8; CDR3aa: CASTTGGLYNSPLHF; CDR3nt: TGTGCCAGCACCACGGGGGGACTCTATAATTCACCCCTCCACTTT
abundance: many; d_gene: NA; j_gene: TRBJ1-1; v_gene: TRBV19; CDR3aa: CASSTPGHTPEAFF; CDR3nt: TGTGCCAGTAGTACGCCGGGACATACCCCTGAAGCTTTCTTT
abundance: NA; d_gene: TRBD1; j_gene: TRBJ1-4; v_gene: TRBV30; CDR3aa: CAWSVLQGNEKLFF; CDR3nt: TGTGCCTGGAGTGTACTACAGGGGAATGAAAAACTGTTTTTT
abundance: NA; d_gene: NA; j_gene: TRBJ1-1; v_gene: TRBV29-1; CDR3aa: CSVVPTATNTEAFF; CDR3nt: TGCAGCGTTGTCCCAACAGCTACCAACACTGAAGCTTTCTTT
abundance: NA; d_gene: NA; j_gene: TRBJ1-5; v_gene: TRBV18; CDR3aa: CASSPEKTVRRQQHF; CDR3nt: TGTGCCAGCTCACCAGAGAAGACAGTCAGACGCCAACAGCATTTT
abundance: NA; d_gene: NA; j_gene: TRBJ2-7; v_gene: TRBV19; CDR3aa: CASSPGQYEQYF; CDR3nt: TGTGCCAGTAGTCCGGGACAATACGAGCAGTACTTC
abundance: NA; d_gene: NA; j_gene: TRBJ2-1; v_gene: TRBV5-6; CDR3aa: CASSFNNEQFF; CDR3nt: TGTGCCAGCAGCTTTAACAATGAGCAGTTCTTC
abundance: NA; d_gene: TRBD2; j_gene: TRBJ2-1; v_gene: TRBV4-3; CDR3aa: CASSQTSGARGNNEQFF; CDR3nt: TGCGCCAGCAGCCAAACCTCTGGGGCGCGGGGGAACAATGAGCAGTTCTTC
abundance: NA; d_gene: NA; j_gene: TRBJ1-2; v_gene: TRBV10-1; CDR3aa: CASSDRQGYGYTF; CDR3nt: TGCGCCAGCAGTGATCGCCAGGGCTATGGCTACACCTTC
abundance: NA; d_gene: TRBD2; j_gene: TRBJ2-1; v_gene: TRBV10-3; CDR3aa: CAISDPGLAGGLSSYNEQFF; CDR3nt: TGTGCCATCAGTGATCCGGGACTAGCGGGGGGTCTAAGCTCCTACAATGAGCAGTTCTTC
abundance: NA; d_gene: TRBD2; j_gene: TRBJ2-5; v_gene: TRBV7-2; CDR3aa: CASSPGTSGFRVQETQYF; CDR3nt: TGTGCCAGCAGCCCCGGGACTAGCGGATTTAGGGTCCAAGAGACCCAGTACTTC
abundance: NA; d_gene: TRBD2; j_gene: TRBJ2-5; v_gene: TRBV10-3; CDR3aa: CATQTSGGQETQYF; CDR3nt: TGTGCCACCCAAACTAGCGGGGGACAAGAGACCCAGTACTTC
abundance: NA; d_gene: TRBD1; j_gene: TRBJ1-2; v_gene: TRBV7-8; CDR3aa: CASSLGGQGAVGYTF; CDR3nt: TGTGCCAGCAGCTTAGGGGGACAGGGGGCGGTTGGCTACACCTTC
abundance: NA; d_gene: NA; j_gene: TRBJ1-1; v_gene: TRBV30; CDR3aa: CAWSFFSEAFF; CDR3nt: TGTGCCTGGAGTTTCTTTAGTGAAGCTTTCTTT
abundance: NA; d_gene: NA; j_gene: TRBJ2-3; v_gene: TRBV10-3; CDR3aa: CAISTKGRLSTDTQYF; CDR3nt: TGTGCCATCAGTACGAAGGGGAGGCTGAGCACAGATACGCAGTATTTT
abundance: NA; d_gene: NA; j_gene: TRBJ2-2; v_gene: TRBV27; CDR3aa: CASDPTTVNTEELFF; CDR3nt: TGTGCCAGTGACCCTACGACAGTGAACACCGAGGAGCTGTTTTTT
abundance: NA; d_gene: NA; j_gene: TRBJ1-2; v_gene: TRBV5-4; CDR3aa: CASSSDRANYGYTF; CDR3nt: TGTGCCAGCAGCTCGGACAGAGCTAACTATGGCTACACCTTC
abundance: NA; d_gene: TRBD1; j_gene: TRBJ2-2; v_gene: TRBV6-4; CDR3aa: CASSPNRGTGELFF; CDR3nt: TGTGCCAGCAGTCCCAACAGGGGAACCGGGGAGCTGTTTTTT
abundance: once; d_gene: NA; j_gene: TRBJ2-7; v_gene: TRBV5-1; CDR3aa: CASSPGRVTYEQYF; CDR3nt: TGCGCCAGCAGCCCCGGCAGGGTCACCTACGAGCAGTACTTC
abundance: NA; d_gene: NA; j_gene: TRBJ1-1; v_gene: TRBV10-3; CDR3aa: CAITDSMNTEAFF; CDR3nt: TGTGCCATCACAGACAGTATGAACACTGAAGCTTTCTTT
abundance: NA; d_gene: TRBD1; j_gene: TRBJ1-1; v_gene: TRBV9; CDR3aa: CASSVRQGGTEAFF; CDR3nt: TGTGCCAGCAGCGTACGACAGGGGGGCACTGAAGCTTTCTTT
abundance: NA; d_gene: TRBD2; j_gene: TRBJ2-7; v_gene: TRBV11-2; CDR3aa: CASSLVAAGGPYEQYF; CDR3nt: TGTGCCAGCAGCTTAGTGGCAGCGGGGGGGCCCTACGAGCAGTACTTC
abundance: NA; d_gene: TRBD1; j_gene: TRBJ2-2; v_gene: TRBV7-6; CDR3aa: CASSLSRVGKGAFLNTGELFF; CDR3nt: TGTGCCAGCAGCTTATCCCGGGTCGGGAAGGGGGCCTTTTTGAACACCGGGGAGCTGTTTTTT
abundance: NA; d_gene: NA; j_gene: TRBJ2-1; v_gene: TRBV5-5; CDR3aa: CASSLVNNEQFF; CDR3nt: TGTGCCAGCAGCTTGGTCAACAATGAGCAGTTCTTC
abundance: NA; d_gene: NA; j_gene: TRBJ1-5; v_gene: TRBV18; CDR3aa: CASSLYRTAAQPQHF; CDR3nt: TGTGCCAGCTCACTTTACCGGACAGCGGCTCAGCCCCAGCATTTT
abundance: once; d_gene: TRBD1; j_gene: TRBJ1-4; v_gene: TRBV2; CDR3aa: CASSEYRGNEKLFF; CDR3nt: TGTGCCAGCAGTGAATACAGGGGGAATGAAAAACTGTTTTTT
abundance: NA; d_gene: NA; j_gene: TRBJ1-2; v_gene: TRBV7-6; CDR3aa: CASSLGGRGEYGYTF; CDR3nt: TGTGCCAGCAGCTTAGGAGGCAGAGGCGAATATGGCTACACCTTC
abundance: NA; d_gene: NA; j_gene: TRBJ1-1; v_gene: TRBV4-3; CDR3aa: CASSHRRGFTEAFF; CDR3nt: TGCGCCAGCAGCCATCGCAGGGGTTTCACTGAAGCTTTCTTT
abundance: NA; d_gene: TRBD2; j_gene: TRBJ2-7; v_gene: TRBV5-1; CDR3aa: CASSLVSGGADEQYF; CDR3nt: TGCGCCAGCAGCTTGGTAAGCGGGGGGGCGGACGAGCAGTACTTC
abundance: NA; d_gene: NA; j_gene: TRBJ1-4; v_gene: TRBV11-2; CDR3aa: CASTYGGLTEKLFF; CDR3nt: TGTGCCAGCACCTACGGGGGGTTGACTGAAAAACTGTTTTTT
abundance: NA; d_gene: NA; j_gene: TRBJ2-4; v_gene: TRBV3-1/TRBV3-2; CDR3aa: CASSQLQGGNIQYF; CDR3nt: TGTGCCAGCAGCCAATTACAGGGCGGTAACATTCAGTACTTC
abundance: NA; d_gene: NA; j_gene: TRBJ2-1; v_gene: TRBV7-9; CDR3aa: CASSFRGGPYNEQFF; CDR3nt: TGTGCCAGCAGCTTTAGGGGGGGTCCCTACAATGAGCAGTTCTTC
abundance: NA; d_gene: NA; j_gene: TRBJ1-2; v_gene: TRBV19; CDR3aa: CASNDRREGHGYTF; CDR3nt: TGTGCCAGTAATGATCGCAGGGAGGGTCATGGCTACACCTTC
abundance: NA; d_gene: TRBD1; j_gene: TRBJ2-4; v_gene: TRBV9; CDR3aa: CASSGEKTGNNIQYF; CDR3nt: TGTGCCAGCAGCGGAGAGAAGACAGGGAATAACATTCAGTACTTC
abundance: NA; d_gene: TRBD1; j_gene: TRBJ1-4; v_gene: TRBV6-5; CDR3aa: CASRDRGRDEKLFF; CDR3nt: TGTGCCAGCCGGGACAGGGGGCGCGATGAAAAACTGTTTTTT
abundance: once; d_gene: TRBD2; j_gene: TRBJ2-1; v_gene: TRBV7-3; CDR3aa: CASSARGGYNEQFF; CDR3nt: TGTGCCAGCAGCGCCCGGGGGGGATACAATGAGCAGTTCTTC
abundance: NA; d_gene: NA; j_gene: TRBJ1-2; v_gene: TRBV23-1; CDR3aa: CARSQGLYGYTF; CDR3nt: TGCGCCAGATCTCAGGGTTTGTATGGCTACACCTTC
abundance: NA; d_gene: TRBD2; j_gene: TRBJ2-5; v_gene: TRBV15; CDR3aa: CATRAGGFQETQYF; CDR3nt: TGTGCCACCAGAGCGGGGGGCTTCCAAGAGACCCAGTACTTC
abundance: once; d_gene: TRBD2; j_gene: TRBJ2-3; v_gene: TRBV3-1/TRBV3-2; CDR3aa: CASSQASGSDTQYF; CDR3nt: TGTGCCAGCAGCCAAGCTAGCGGGTCAGATACGCAGTATTTT
abundance: NA; d_gene: TRBD1; j_gene: TRBJ1-3; v_gene: TRBV6-4; CDR3aa: CASPPDRVTSGNTIYF; CDR3nt: TGTGCCAGCCCTCCGGACAGGGTAACCTCTGGAAACACCATATATTTT
abundance: NA; d_gene: NA; j_gene: TRBJ1-1; v_gene: TRBV15; CDR3aa: CATSWGRLSTEAFF; CDR3nt: TGTGCCACTTCCTGGGGGAGGTTGAGCACTGAAGCTTTCTTT
abundance: NA; d_gene: TRBD1; j_gene: TRBJ1-2; v_gene: TRBV4-1; CDR3aa: CASSQPRQGSYGYTF; CDR3nt: TGCGCCAGCAGCCAACCCAGACAGGGGTCCTATGGCTACACCTTC
abundance: once; d_gene: TRBD1; j_gene: TRBJ1-5; v_gene: TRBV6-1; CDR3aa: CASSESRGVSQPQHF; CDR3nt: TGTGCCAGCAGTGAGTCCAGGGGGGTCAGTCAGCCCCAGCATTTT